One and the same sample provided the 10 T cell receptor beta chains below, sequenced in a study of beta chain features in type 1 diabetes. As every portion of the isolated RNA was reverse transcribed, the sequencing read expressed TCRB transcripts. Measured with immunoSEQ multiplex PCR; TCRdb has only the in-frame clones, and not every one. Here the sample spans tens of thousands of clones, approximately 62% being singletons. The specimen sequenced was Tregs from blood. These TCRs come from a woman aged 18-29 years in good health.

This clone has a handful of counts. CDR3 loop: CASSSTRGYEQYF. The CDR3 DNA reads as TGTGCCAGCAGTTCAACCAGGGGCTACGAGCAGTACTTC. The chain combines TRBV27 with TRBJ2-7; D might be TRBD1 (6 bases). CDR3 length: 13 amino acids. V gave up 4 bases and J gave up 3 bases, with 10 bases separating them. Germline V gene data show CDR1 as MNHEY and CDR2 as SMNVEV (reference sequence).

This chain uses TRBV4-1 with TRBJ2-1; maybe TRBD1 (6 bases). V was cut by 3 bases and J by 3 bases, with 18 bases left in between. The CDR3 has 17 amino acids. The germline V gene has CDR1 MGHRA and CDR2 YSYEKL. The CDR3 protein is CASSHARGLDSYNEQFF. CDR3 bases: TGCGCCAGCAGCCACGCTCGAGGACTGGACAGCTACAATGAGCAGTTCTTC.

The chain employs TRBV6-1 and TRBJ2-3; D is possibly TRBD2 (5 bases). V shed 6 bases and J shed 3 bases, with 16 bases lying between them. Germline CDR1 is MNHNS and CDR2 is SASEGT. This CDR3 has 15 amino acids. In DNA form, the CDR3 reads TGTGCCAGCAGGGAGGTCGTCTGGCGAACAGATACGCAGTATTTT. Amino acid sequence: CASREVVWRTDTQYF.

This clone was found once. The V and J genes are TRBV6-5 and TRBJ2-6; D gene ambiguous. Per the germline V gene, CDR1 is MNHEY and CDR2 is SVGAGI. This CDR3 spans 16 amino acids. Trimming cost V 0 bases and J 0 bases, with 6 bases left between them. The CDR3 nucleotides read TGTGCCAGCAGTTACTCGATTAGCTCTGGGGCCAACGTCCTGACTTTC. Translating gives CASSYSISSGANVLTF.

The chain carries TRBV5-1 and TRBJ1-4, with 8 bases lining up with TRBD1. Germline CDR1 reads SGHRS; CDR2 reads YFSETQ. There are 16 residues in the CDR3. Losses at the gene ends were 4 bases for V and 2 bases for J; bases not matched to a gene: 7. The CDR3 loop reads CASSPGQGVTNEKLFF. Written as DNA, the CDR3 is TGCGCCAGCAGCCCAGGACAGGGCGTCACTAATGAAAAACTGTTTTTT. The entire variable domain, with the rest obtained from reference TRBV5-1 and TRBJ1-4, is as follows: KAGVTQTPRYLIKTRGQQVTLSCSPISGHRSVSWYQQTPGQGLQFLFEYFSETQRNKGNFPGRFSGRQFSNSRSEMNVSTLELGDSALYLCASSPGQGVTNEKLFFGSGTQLSVL.

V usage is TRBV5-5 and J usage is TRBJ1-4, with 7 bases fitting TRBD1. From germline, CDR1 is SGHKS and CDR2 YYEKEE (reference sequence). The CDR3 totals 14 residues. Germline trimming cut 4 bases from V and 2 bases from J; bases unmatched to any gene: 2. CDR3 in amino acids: CASSLQGTNEKLFF. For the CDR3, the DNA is TGTGCCAGCAGCCTACAGGGGACTAATGAAAAACTGTTTTTT.

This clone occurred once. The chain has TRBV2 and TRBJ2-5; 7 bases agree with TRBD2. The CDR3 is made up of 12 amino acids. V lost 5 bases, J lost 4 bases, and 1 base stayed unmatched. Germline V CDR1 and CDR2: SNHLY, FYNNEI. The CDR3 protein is CASSPGGETQYF. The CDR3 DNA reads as TGTGCCAGCAGTCCGGGGGGAGAGACCCAGTACTTC. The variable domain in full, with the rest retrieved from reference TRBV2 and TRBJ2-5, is EPEVTQTPSHQVTQMGQEVILRCVPISNHLYFYWYRQILGQKVEFLVSFYNNEISEKSEIFDDQFSVERPDGSNFTLKIRSTKLEDSAMYFCASSPGGETQYFGPGTRLLVL.

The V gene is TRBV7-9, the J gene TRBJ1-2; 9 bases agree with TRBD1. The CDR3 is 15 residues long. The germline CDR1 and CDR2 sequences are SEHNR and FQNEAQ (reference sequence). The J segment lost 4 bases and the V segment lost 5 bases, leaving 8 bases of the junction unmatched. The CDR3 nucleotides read TGTGCCAGCAGCCCCTGGACAGGGGCTATCTATGGCTACACCTTC. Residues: CASSPWTGAIYGYTF.

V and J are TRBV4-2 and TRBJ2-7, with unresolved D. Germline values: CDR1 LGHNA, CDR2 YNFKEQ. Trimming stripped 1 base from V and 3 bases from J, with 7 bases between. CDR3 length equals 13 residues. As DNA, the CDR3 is TGTGCCAGCAGCCAAGTACTCCGCTACGAGCAGTACTTC. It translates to CASSQVLRYEQYF.

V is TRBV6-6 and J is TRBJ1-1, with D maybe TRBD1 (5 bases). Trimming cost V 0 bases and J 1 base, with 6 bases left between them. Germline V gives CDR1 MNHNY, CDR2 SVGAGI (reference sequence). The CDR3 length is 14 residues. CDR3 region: CASSYSGGNTEAFF. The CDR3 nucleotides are TGTGCCAGCAGTTACTCGGGGGGGAACACTGAAGCTTTCTTT.